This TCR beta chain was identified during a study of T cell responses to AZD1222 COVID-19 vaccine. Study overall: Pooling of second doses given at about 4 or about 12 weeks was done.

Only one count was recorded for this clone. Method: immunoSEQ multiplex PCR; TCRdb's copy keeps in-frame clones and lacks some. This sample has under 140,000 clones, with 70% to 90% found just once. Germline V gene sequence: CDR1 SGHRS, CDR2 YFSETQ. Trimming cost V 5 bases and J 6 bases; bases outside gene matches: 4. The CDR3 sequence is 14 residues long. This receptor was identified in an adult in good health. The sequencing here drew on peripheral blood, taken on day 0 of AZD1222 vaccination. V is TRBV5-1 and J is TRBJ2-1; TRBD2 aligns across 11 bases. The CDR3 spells CASSTTSGSNEQFF. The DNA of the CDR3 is TGCGCCAGCAGTACCACTAGCGGGAGCAATGAGCAGTTCTTC.